This T cell receptor beta chain was retrieved from a study of radiation and T cells in renal cell carcinoma. Data came from immunoSEQ multiplex PCR; TCRdb stores just in-frame clones and leaves some out. The sample yields roughly 160,000 clones, about 88% seen once. Study results and limitations: In blood, top tumor clones expanded by 2 weeks, shrinking by 4.

Time point indicated: blood 4 weeks post-SBRT, at nephrectomy. The treatment was: 15 Gy SBRT to primary tumor, nephrectomy 4 weeks later. Nephrectomy followed 15 Gy stereotactic body radiation by 4 weeks. The patient's renal cell carcinoma had clear cell pathology. The CDR3 consists of 13 residues. Germline V gene data show CDR1 as ENHRY and CDR2 as SYGVKD. The ends lost 6 bases at V and 5 bases at J; junction bases unmatched: 4. Of note for this clone: Antigen: not known.

This TCR came from a woman aged 45-60 years with renal cell carcinoma. The rearrangement joins TRBV10-3 to TRBJ1-1; 9 bases map to TRBD1. The sample here was blood, taken from a patient whose treatment included radiotherapy and nephrectomy. The DNA of the CDR3 is TGTGCCATCAGCGGGACAGGGAGTACTGAAGCTTTCTTT. It is translated as CAISGTGSTEAFF.